Each of the 9 T cell receptor beta chains below was sequenced from the same sample in a study of blood T cell repertoires in COVID-19. Some clones are missing from TCRdb's copy, which holds only in-frame ones; the method was immunoSEQ multiplex PCR. This sample yields some 180,000 clones, of which about 83% are seen a single time; 2% to 2.5% belongs to the top ten. Sequencing used peripheral blood. These receptors were taken from a woman aged 80 or over with acute or convalescent COVID-19.

This clone was seen a few times. V gene TRBV28 combines with J gene TRBJ2-2, with D perhaps matching TRBD2 (6 bases). Germline V gives CDR1 MDHEN, CDR2 SYDVKM. The CDR3 has 13 amino acids. Trimming removed 8 bases at V and 3 bases at J, with 10 bases between. CDR3 nucleotide sequence: TGTGCCAGCGCCCGCGGGGACACCGGGGAGCTGTTTTTT. Translation gives CASARGDTGELFF.

The rearrangement uses TRBV7-9 and TRBJ2-5; perhaps TRBD2 as D (8 bases). V was cut by 5 bases and J by 0 bases, with 19 bases left in between. The V gene's germline CDR1 is SEHNR and CDR2 FQNEAQ (reference sequence). This CDR3 contains 17 residues. The chain's CDR3 is CASSQRPGGGHQETQYF. The CDR3 DNA follows: TGTGCCAGCAGCCAGAGACCGGGAGGGGGCCACCAAGAGACCCAGTACTTC. Drawing the rest from reference TRBV7-9 and TRBJ2-5, the complete variable domain is DTGVSQNPRHKITKRGQNVTFRCDPISEHNRLYWYRQTLGQGPEFLTYFQNEAQLEKSRLLSDRFSAERPKGSFSTLEIQRTEQGDSAMYLCASSQRPGGGHQETQYFGPGTRLLVL.

CDR3 region: CAWSALGQRDQPQHF. The CDR3, as DNA: TGTGCCTGGAGTGCTTTGGGACAGCGCGATCAGCCCCAGCATTTT. V and J are TRBV30 and TRBJ1-5; TRBD1 matches 7 bases. V shed 1 base and J 5 bases; nucleotides not matched to a gene: 8. The CDR3 consists of 15 residues. The germline gives CDR1 GTSNPN, CDR2 SVGIG (reference sequence).

The chain carries TRBV7-3 and TRBJ2-3; 7 nucleotides match TRBD1. Germline CDR1 reads SGHTA; CDR2 reads FQGTGA. The CDR3 extends over 15 amino acids. The trim removed 4 bases at V and 3 bases at J, leaving 7 bases unmatched. CDR3 coding DNA: TGTGCCAGCAGCTCTGAGACAGGGCGAACAGATACGCAGTATTTT. Protein: CASSSETGRTDTQYF.

The chain recombines TRBV10-3 with TRBJ1-1; TRBD1 might be the D (5 bases). The CDR3 loop spans 14 amino acids. CDR1 and CDR2 (germline): ENHRY, SYGVKD. With 4 bases removed from V and 0 bases from J, the gap between germline ends came to 9 bases. CDR3 protein: CAISGGDVNTEAFF. The CDR3 bases are TGTGCCATCAGTGGGGGGGACGTGAACACTGAAGCTTTCTTT.

The chain uses TRBV11-2 and TRBJ2-5; 9 positions agree with TRBD1. CDR3 size: 16 residues. CDR1 and CDR2 from the germline V gene are SGHAT and FQNNGV. Trimming at V came to 5 bases and at J to 2 bases, leaving 9 bases not matched to a gene. CDR3 nucleotides: TGTGCCAGCAGCCCTTGGACAGGGGATAGGCAAGAGACCCAGTACTTC. It yields the protein CASSPWTGDRQETQYF.

The V call is TRBV6-5, the J call TRBJ1-5, with 7 nucleotides matching TRBD1. This CDR3 region has 15 residues. Germline CDR1 MNHEY, CDR2 SVGAGI. The trim removed 6 bases at V and 5 bases at J, leaving 10 bases unmatched. CDR3 sequence reads: CASSPGQTFYQPQHF. In DNA form, the CDR3 reads TGTGCCAGCAGCCCGGGACAGACGTTCTATCAGCCCCAGCATTTT.

This clone has just a few counts. CDR3 in DNA: TGTGCCAGCAGCTCAGGACTGGGTAGACATTACGAGCAGTACTTC. It yields the protein CASSSGLGRHYEQYF. The chain uses TRBV7-9 and TRBJ2-7, with a tentative D call TRBD2 (5 bases). The length of the CDR3 is 15 residues. V gave up 4 bases and J gave up 4 bases, with 17 bases separating them. From germline, CDR1 is SEHNR and CDR2 FQNEAQ (reference sequence).

V and J are TRBV7-2 and TRBJ2-3; 9 nucleotides agree with TRBD2. V lost 2 bases and J lost 4; bases outside the gene matches: 4. Germline V gene data show CDR1 as SGHTA and CDR2 as FQGNSA. CDR3 length: 15 residues. The CDR3 DNA sequence: TGTGCCAGCAGCTTAAATAGCGGGGGAGCAGATACGCAGTATTTT. This encodes CASSLNSGGADTQYF.